The 18 T cell receptor beta chains below were found in one sample sequenced in a study of blood T cells in healthy people across ages. A sample-barcoded 5' primer and a J-beta primer mix were used in a second PCR of roughly 7 to 12 cycles. TCRdb reprocessed the 5' RACE reads with MiXCR, giving one entry per CDR3 protein. The sample records 920,000 or so distinct CDR3 sequences, more than 40% being singletons. Sequencing was done on a sample of blood. All receptors derive from a woman aged 55-75 years in good health.

This clonotype was seen a few times. The rearrangement joins TRBV27 to TRBJ2-3; tentative D call: TRBD2 (6 bases). The CDR3 length is 15 residues. Germline V gene lookup returns CDR1 MNHEY and CDR2 SMNVEV (reference sequence). The ends were cut back, 3 bases at V and 2 bases at J, with 12 bases in the middle. The CDR3 here is CASSFSGLNTDTQYF. The DNA for the CDR3 is TGTGCCAGCAGTTTTTCCGGACTAAACACAGATACGCAGTATTTT.

The chain couples TRBV2 to TRBJ2-3; the D is unclear. CDR1 SNHLY and CDR2 FYNNEI come from the germline V gene. Trimming shortened V by 6 bases and J by 2 bases, and 9 bases separated the two germline ends. The CDR3 covers 13 residues. CDR3 protein: CASRGSSTDTQYF. In DNA form, the CDR3 reads TGTGCCAGCAGAGGGTCCTCCACAGATACGCAGTATTTT.

This clonotype was seen a few times. V usage is TRBV4-1 and J usage is TRBJ2-7, with TRBD2 matching 9 bases. CDR3 length equals 15 residues. The germline V gene has CDR1 MGHRA and CDR2 YSYEKL. V dropped 2 bases and J dropped 4; count of bases not matched to a gene: 6. CDR3 protein: CASSQPTSGLYEQYF. The CDR3 nucleotides read TGCGCCAGCAGCCAACCTACTAGCGGGCTGTACGAGCAGTACTTC.

Only a few counts were recorded for this clonotype. The genes are TRBV5-1 and TRBJ2-1; D ambiguous. The germline V gene has CDR1 SGHRS and CDR2 YFSETQ. The CDR3 sequence is 15 residues long. Trimming cost V 4 bases and J 3 bases, with 14 bases left between them. CDR3 sequence (DNA): TGCGCCAGCAGCACGGACGGCGGACGCTACAATGAGCAGTTCTTC. Translation gives CASSTDGGRYNEQFF.

This clonotype was found a few times. This sequence joins TRBV7-6 and TRBJ1-4, with a tentative D call TRBD1 (5 bases). Germline lookup yields CDR1 SGHVS and CDR2 FNYEAQ. V was pared by 1 base and J by 8 bases, with 14 bases between. The CDR3 length is 15 residues. The CDR3 reads CASSLGWGTDEKLFF. The CDR3 coding sequence is TGTGCCAGCAGCTTAGGATGGGGGACGGACGAAAAACTGTTTTTT.

This clonotype has only one observation. The rearrangement links TRBV19 to TRBJ2-1; D is perhaps TRBD1 (6 bases). The ends were cut back, 5 bases at V and 6 bases at J, with 20 bases in the middle. Germline CDR1 and CDR2: LNHDA and SQIVND (reference sequence). This CDR3 region has 16 residues. In DNA, the CDR3 is TGTGCCAGTAGTTTGGGGCAGGGGATCTTCTTCAATGAGCAGTTCTTC. As protein: CASSLGQGIFFNEQFF.

J is TRBJ2-3 and V is TRBV7-6; TRBD1 is a possible D gene (5 bases). Germline V CDR1 and CDR2: SGHVS, FNYEAQ. Trimming removed 1 base at V and 0 bases at J, with 17 bases between. The CDR3 loop spans 18 amino acids. The CDR3 protein is CASSLEGWTLSSTDTQYF. For the CDR3, the DNA is TGTGCCAGCAGCTTAGAGGGTTGGACACTCTCTAGCACAGATACGCAGTATTTT.

This chain links TRBV12-3 or TRBV12-4 with TRBJ1-6; D is unresolved. This CDR3 is built from 13 residues. The V end was cut by 8 bases, the J end by 5 bases, with 10 bases between. CDR3 nucleotide sequence: TGTGCCAGCGGGAACACCGATAATTCACCCCTCCACTTT. Amino acids: CASGNTDNSPLHF.

This clonotype appeared a few times. The chain is built from TRBV24-1 and TRBJ2-7; no clear D gene. This CDR3 is built from 14 residues. Trimming took off 5 bases at V and 3 bases at J, with 13 bases between the two ends. Germline V gives CDR1 KGHDR, CDR2 SFDVKD. CDR3 bases: TGTGCCACCAGTGTTCCGGGTGGTAACTACGAGCAGTACTTC. This translates into CATSVPGGNYEQYF.

V is TRBV25-1 and J is TRBJ2-5, with D perhaps TRBD2 (7 bases). This CDR3 contains 15 residues. Germline CDR1 MGHDK, CDR2 SYGVNS. Trimming shortened V by 5 bases and J by 11 bases, and 24 bases separated the two germline ends. CDR3 protein: CASSLGGRGSDEQYF. In DNA form, the CDR3 reads TGTGCCAGCAGTTTGGGTGGGAGGGGGAGTGATGAGCAGTACTTC.

The chain couples TRBV28 to TRBJ2-7; no definite D call. The germline gives CDR1 MDHEN, CDR2 SYDVKM. CDR3 length equals 15 residues. V dropped 3 bases and J dropped 0 bases, with 12 bases sitting between them. DNA of the CDR3: TGTGCCAGCAGTTTGGGTTCCTTTAGCTCCTACGAGCAGTACTTC. Translated: CASSLGSFSSYEQYF.

V usage is TRBV4-1 and J usage is TRBJ1-4, with unresolved D. The V end lost 4 bases, the J end lost 8 bases, and 8 bases lay between the germline ends. CDR3 length equals 12 residues. Germline CDR1 and CDR2: MGHRA and YSYEKL. CDR3 DNA: TGCGCCAGCAGCCCCACCCCCGAAAAACTGTTTTTT. The encoded protein is CASSPTPEKLFF.

The V and J genes are TRBV7-9 and TRBJ2-5, with no clear D. Germline V gives CDR1 SEHNR, CDR2 FQNEAQ (reference sequence). This CDR3 is built from 14 residues. Trimming shortened V by 2 bases and J by 2 bases, and 9 bases separated the two germline ends. CDR3 amino acids: CASSLNRIQETQYF. The CDR3 nucleotides are TGTGCCAGCAGCTTAAATCGGATTCAAGAGACCCAGTACTTC.

V is TRBV3-1 and J is TRBJ2-1; 12 bases match TRBD2. The CDR3 runs 17 residues. Trimming took 1 base from V and 5 from J; bases not matched to a gene: 6. The germline CDR1 and CDR2 sequences are LGHDT and YNNKEL (reference sequence). The DNA for the CDR3 is TGTGCCAGCAGCCAAGTTCCGGGACTAGCGGGCCACAATGAGCAGTTCTTC. Translation: CASSQVPGLAGHNEQFF.

The chain links TRBV29-1 to TRBJ2-7; 12 bases are shared with TRBD2. V shed 4 bases and J 5 bases; nucleotides not matched to a gene: 6. Germline V gives CDR1 SQVTM, CDR2 ANQGSEA. The CDR3 is 14 amino acids. CDR3 protein: CSVVMGLAGHEQYF. Written as DNA, the CDR3 is TGCAGCGTTGTGATGGGACTAGCGGGCCACGAGCAGTACTTC.

In the case of this clonotype: It is likely a read error, because the conserved phenylalanine at the end of the CDR3 is missing. This sequence joins TRBV18 and TRBJ2-1, with 7 bases lining up with TRBD2. The CDR3 extends over 15 amino acids. J gave up 2 bases and V 4 bases, and 5 bases lay outside the gene matches. Germline assignment: CDR1 KGHSH and CDR2 LQKENI. The CDR3 bases are TGTGCCAGCTCACGGGCGGGAGTTCCCTACAATGAGCAGTTCTTG. Protein: CASSRAGVPYNEQFL.

The V call is TRBV28, the J call TRBJ1-2, with TRBD1 matching 10 bases. The CDR3 loop spans 14 amino acids. J was trimmed by 7 bases and V by 6 bases; bases with no gene match: 8. Germline V gene lookup returns CDR1 MDHEN and CDR2 SYDVKM. CDR3 in DNA: TGTGCCAGCAGCATTGACAGGGGGCGGAGTGGCTACACCTTC. This translates into CASSIDRGRSGYTF.

The V gene is TRBV15, the J gene TRBJ2-5; D not certain. The CDR3 consists of 14 residues. Germline CDR1 and CDR2: LNHNV and YYDKDF (reference sequence). V was clipped by 0 bases and J by 2 bases, with 7 bases between them. CDR3 sequence reads: CATSRDSQQETQYF. The CDR3 region has the DNA TGTGCCACCAGCAGAGATAGTCAGCAAGAGACCCAGTACTTC.